A selection of T cell receptor beta chains follows, all from one sample in a study of T cells in Graves' hyperthyroidism and ophthalmopathy. TCRdb reanalysed the multiplex PCR reads using MiXCR and keeps one entry per CDR3 protein. Seen here are approximately 620,000 distinct CDR3 sequences, roughly 13% observed once, and the top ten hold more than 4.5%. The sequenced sample consisted of blood. These TCRs come from a woman aged 30 to 39 with Graves' hyperthyroidism that later progressed to Graves' ophthalmopathy. The CDR3 runs from the conserved cysteine through the conserved F or W. A D gene is named only where the DNA matches it firmly. Where a row states a size, it is once, few, many or the class of an expanded clone; other rows omit it.

CDR3	DNA	V	J	size	D
CASRQSSGANVLTF	TGTGCCAGCAGGCAGAGCTCTGGGGCCAACGTCCTGACTTTC	TRBV3-1	TRBJ2-6	few	.
CSAIGGRYGYTF	TGCAGTGCTATCGGTGGCAGATATGGCTACACCTTC	TRBV20-1	TRBJ1-2	many	.
CSALRGETGAYEQYF	TGCAGTGCCCTACGGGGCGAGACAGGAGCCTACGAGCAGTACTTC	TRBV20-1	TRBJ2-7	many	.
CASSLSGQGMLLNYGYTF	TGTGCCAGCTCTCTCTCCGGACAGGGGATGCTCCTTAACTATGGCTACACCTTC	TRBV18	TRBJ1-2	many	TRBD1
CASIGTGPRRYEQYF	TGTGCCAGCATAGGGACAGGGCCACGGAGGTACGAGCAGTACTTC	TRBV28	TRBJ2-7	many	TRBD1
CASSQGDRNEQFF	TGCGCCAGCAGCCAAGGGGACCGCAATGAGCAGTTCTTC	TRBV3-1	TRBJ2-1	.	.
CASGNPGGRETQYF	TGTGCCAGCGGCAACCCGGGAGGGAGAGAGACCCAGTACTTC	TRBV12-3/TRBV12-4	TRBJ2-5	many	TRBD2
CASSMVQGNQPQHF	TGTGCCAGTAGTATGGTACAGGGCAATCAGCCCCAGCATTTT	TRBV19	TRBJ1-5	few	.
CASSEPEVSEYGYTF	TGCGCCAGCAGTGAGCCCGAGGTCTCCGAATATGGCTACACCTTC	TRBV10-2	TRBJ1-2	many	.
CASRIQGLAGGEQFF	TGTGCCAGCAGGATACAGGGACTAGCGGGAGGGGAGCAGTTCTTC	TRBV11-2	TRBJ2-1	once	TRBD2
CASSFELGTYEQYF	TGTGCCAGCAGCTTTGAACTAGGGACCTACGAGCAGTACTTC	TRBV11-3	TRBJ2-7	.	.
CASSLLSSGAGGSEKLFF	TGCGCCAGCAGCTTGTTGTCCTCGGGGGCAGGAGGTAGTGAAAAACTGTTTTTT	TRBV5-1	TRBJ1-4	.	.
CATQTGYTEAFF	TGTGCCACCCAGACAGGGTACACTGAAGCTTTCTTT	TRBV25-1	TRBJ1-1	.	TRBD1
CSARSGTSGSYEQYF	TGCAGTGCTAGATCCGGGACTAGCGGATCCTACGAGCAGTACTTC	TRBV20-1	TRBJ2-7	.	TRBD2
CASSHRAYSTDTQYF	TGTGCCAGCAGCCACCGGGCCTACTCCACAGATACGCAGTATTTT	TRBV3-1	TRBJ2-3	many	.
CASISWSGGAWEAGFGNEQFF	TGTGCCAGCATCTCCTGGTCGGGGGGCGCATGGGAAGCGGGGTTTGGGAATGAGCAGTTCTTC	TRBV5-6	TRBJ2-1	.	.